Shown below are 25 T cell receptor beta chains from a single sample sequenced in a study of siplizumab effects on memory and regulatory T cells (dated by TCRdb to between 2018 and 2021). The method behind the library was the immunoSEQ multiplex PCR assay. The table was pulled from immuneACCESS by TCRdb, which kept in-frame rearrangements only. Such tables lose some clones; where checked, under half of the loss comes from unresolved V genes, and the rest has no known cause. Present in this sample are about 56,000 clones, about 98% of which were seen just once. Clones ranked in the top ten supply 0.85% to 1.4% of the sample. Sequenced sample: naive CD8+ T cells sorted from blood. The cell subset or site label for this specimen denotes: unstimulated naive T cells. Receptors originate from a human donor in good health.

The rearrangement uses TRBV19 and TRBJ2-1, with 7 bases aligning to TRBD2. The J segment lost 6 bases and the V segment lost 8 bases, leaving 10 bases of the junction unmatched. Germline V CDR1 and CDR2: LNHDA, SQIVND (reference sequence). The CDR3 contains 14 residues. This chain's CDR3 is CASSSGGRGNEQFF. In nucleotides, the CDR3 is TGTGCCAGTTCTAGCGGTGGAAGGGGCAATGAGCAGTTCTTC. Variable domain in full (rest from reference TRBV19 and TRBJ2-1): DGGITQSPKYLFRKEGQNVTLSCEQNLNHDAMYWYRQDPGQGLRLIYYSQIVNDFQKGDIAEGYSVSREKKESFPLTVTSAQKNPTAFYLCASSSGGRGNEQFFGPGTRLTVL.

The chain uses TRBV6-5 and TRBJ1-4; no clear D gene. Germline V gives CDR1 MNHEY, CDR2 SVGAGI. This CDR3 has 12 residues. V was clipped by 6 bases and J by 0 bases, with 2 bases between them. CDR3 DNA: TGTGCCAGCAGAACAACTAATGAAAAACTGTTTTTT. Translated, it gives CASRTTNEKLFF.

DNA of the CDR3: TGCGCCAGCAGCTTGACCAACCGGCAGGGGTTCACCCTTCAACCCCTCCACTTT. This translates into CASSLTNRQGFTLQPLHF. The chain uses TRBV5-1 and TRBJ1-6, with D possibly being TRBD1 (6 bases). The CDR3 sequence is 18 residues long. Germline lookup yields CDR1 SGHRS and CDR2 YFSETQ. Trimming removed 1 base from V and 12 bases from J, with 26 bases in between.

The chain joins TRBV7-6 to TRBJ2-7; D assignment may be TRBD1 or TRBD2 (5 bases each). The CDR3 is made up of 15 amino acids. Deletions cut 4 bases from V and 2 bases from J, with 15 bases between. Germline V gene lookup returns CDR1 SGHVS and CDR2 FNYEAQ. The CDR3: CASSYGTEAAYEQYF. The DNA of the CDR3 is TGTGCCAGCAGCTACGGGACGGAGGCCGCCTACGAGCAGTACTTC.

The chain couples TRBV25-1 to TRBJ2-3; D unclear. From germline, CDR1 is MGHDK and CDR2 SYGVNS. V lost 1 base, J lost 2 bases, and 7 bases lay in between. The CDR3 is made up of 14 amino acids. In DNA form, the CDR3 reads TGTGCCAGCAGTGAATCACAGTCCACAGATACGCAGTATTTT. Translated: CASSESQSTDTQYF. The full variable domain, in which reference TRBV25-1 and TRBJ2-3 provide the parts outside the CDR3, is EADIYQTPRYLVIGTGKKITLECSQTMGHDKMYWYQQDPGMELHLIHYSYGVNSTEKGDLSSESTVSRIRTEHFPLTLESARPSHTSQYLCASSESQSTDTQYFGPGTRLTVL.

CDR3 nucleotide sequence: TGTGCCAGCAGCCAACTACCGCTGGGGAGCGCTGAAGCTTTCTTT. Encoded protein: CASSQLPLGSAEAFF. This chain joins TRBV14 and TRBJ1-1, with D unresolved. V was trimmed by 2 bases and J by 6 bases, leaving 16 bases between them. The CDR3 totals 15 residues. Germline CDR1 reads SGHDN; CDR2 reads FVKESK. Full variable domain (remainder filled in from reference TRBV14 and TRBJ1-1): EAGVTQFPSHSVIEKGQTVTLRCDPISGHDNLYWYRRVMGKEIKFLLHFVKESKQDESGMPNNRFLAERTGGTYSTLKVQPAELEDSGVYFCASSQLPLGSAEAFFGQGTRLTVV.

This chain links TRBV13 with TRBJ1-1, with a possible D match to TRBD1 (6 bases). The CDR3 is 14 amino acids. Germline V gene lookup returns CDR1 PRHDT and CDR2 FYEKMQ (reference sequence). The ends were cut back, 0 bases at V and 11 bases at J, with 16 bases in the middle. CDR3 nucleotides: TGTGCCAGCAGCTTAGGGACAGGAGGTCTGGGGGCTTTCTTT. Amino acids: CASSLGTGGLGAFF.

This chain joins TRBV6-5 and TRBJ2-7; D unclear. The CDR3 loop spans 13 amino acids. Germline assignment: CDR1 MNHEY and CDR2 SVGAGI. V was shortened by 2 bases and J by 5 bases, with 10 bases between the two germline ends. CDR3 nucleotides: TGTGCCAGCAGTTACGGGCTGGCAGACGAGCAGTACTTC. It codes for CASSYGLADEQYF.

V usage is TRBV29-1 and J usage is TRBJ2-7; either TRBD1 or TRBD2 may supply D (5 bases each). The CDR3 is 14 residues long. The germline CDR1 and CDR2 sequences are SQVTM and ANQGSEA. V lost 6 bases and J 0 bases, leaving 15 bases between the germline ends. CDR3 DNA sequence: TGCAGCGTCCAGGGTAAAGGGAGCTCCTACGAGCAGTACTTC. This codes for CSVQGKGSSYEQYF.

The V call is TRBV30, the J call TRBJ2-7; 13 bases map to TRBD2. Germline CDR1 and CDR2: GTSNPN and SVGIG (reference sequence). The junction had 3 bases not matched to a gene; V was cut back by 2 bases and J by 2 bases. This CDR3 is 15 amino acids long. The CDR3 DNA sequence: TGTGCCTGGAGTTGGACTAGCGGGAGTGCCTACGAGCAGTACTTC. Translated: CAWSWTSGSAYEQYF.

The chain combines TRBV7-9 with TRBJ2-3, with TRBD2 identical over 8 bases. The ends lost 5 bases at V and 1 base at J; junction bases unmatched: 5. This CDR3 comprises 15 residues. Germline values: CDR1 SEHNR, CDR2 FQNEAQ (reference sequence). CDR3 in amino acids: CASSRTSGGTDTQYF. CDR3 nucleotide sequence: TGTGCCAGCAGCAGAACTAGCGGAGGCACAGATACGCAGTATTTT.

The chain recombines TRBV28 with TRBJ2-1, with D uncertain. CDR3 length equals 14 residues. Germline lookup yields CDR1 MDHEN and CDR2 SYDVKM. Trimming cost V 10 bases and J 3 bases, with 16 bases left between them. The CDR3 coding sequence is TGTGCCACCAGCGAGTTTGGGTACTACAATGAGCAGTTCTTC. It encodes CATSEFGYYNEQFF.

This clone occurred once. The chain recombines TRBV2 with TRBJ2-5; no clear D. The CDR3 is 11 amino acids. Looked up from germline, CDR1 is SNHLY and CDR2 is FYNNEI. V shed 10 bases and J shed 2 bases, with 8 bases lying between them. This chain's CDR3 is CATTGQETQYF. The DNA of the CDR3 is TGTGCCACAACCGGGCAAGAGACCCAGTACTTC.

The chain uses TRBV6-6 and TRBJ1-2; possible D gene TRBD1, 5 bases. Germline V gives CDR1 MNHNY, CDR2 SVGAGI (reference sequence). The V end lost 2 bases, the J end lost 8 bases, and 12 bases lay between the germline ends. The CDR3 covers 13 residues. CDR3 nucleotides: TGTGCCAGCAGTTACGATGGGGGATTCGGCTACACCTTC. It is translated as CASSYDGGFGYTF.

V gene TRBV5-1 combines with J gene TRBJ2-7; perhaps TRBD2 as D (6 bases). V shed 4 bases and J shed 1 base, with 15 bases lying between them. The CDR3 consists of 15 residues. Germline assignment: CDR1 SGHRS and CDR2 YFSETQ. The CDR3 loop is CASSEAGTPSYEQYF. The CDR3, as DNA: TGCGCCAGCAGCGAAGCCGGGACTCCGTCCTACGAGCAGTACTTC.

This chain joins TRBV6-6 and TRBJ2-7; D might be TRBD2 (5 bases). This CDR3 has 14 residues. Trimming cost V 0 bases and J 5 bases, with 11 bases left between them. The germline gives CDR1 MNHNY, CDR2 SVGAGI (reference sequence). The CDR3 sequence: CASSYSGGMNEQYF. Written as DNA, the CDR3 is TGTGCCAGCAGTTACTCCGGAGGCATGAACGAGCAGTACTTC.

This chain's CDR3 is CSVEDTDGMGEETQYF. The CDR3 DNA sequence: TGCAGCGTTGAAGATACCGACGGGATGGGGGAAGAGACCCAGTACTTC. The rearrangement uses TRBV29-1 and TRBJ2-5; D may match TRBD1 or TRBD2 (5 bases each). The ends were cut back, 0 bases at V and 3 bases at J, with 17 bases in the middle. The CDR3 has 16 amino acids. The germline CDR1 and CDR2 sequences are SQVTM and ANQGSEA.

The chain has TRBV27 and TRBJ2-2; 8 nucleotides align to TRBD1. V lost 8 bases, J lost 5 bases, and 7 bases stayed unmatched. The CDR3 totals 14 residues. Germline CDR1 is MNHEY and CDR2 is SMNVEV (reference sequence). CDR3 bases: TGTGCCAGCCGACAGGGGACGGGGACCGGGGAGCTGTTTTTT. Translation: CASRQGTGTGELFF.

This chain uses TRBV9 with TRBJ2-7; 8 nucleotides align to TRBD1. The germline gives CDR1 SGDLS, CDR2 YYNGEE. Trimming removed 4 bases from V and 6 bases from J; junction bases left unmatched: 3. The CDR3 spans 12 residues. CDR3 region: CASSTDRGEQYF. In DNA, the CDR3 is TGTGCCAGCAGCACCGACAGGGGCGAGCAGTACTTC.

The CDR3 sequence is CASSSGSFTGELFF. The CDR3 DNA follows: TGTGCCAGCTCTAGCGGGAGCTTCACCGGGGAGCTGTTTTTT. This chain uses TRBV25-1 with TRBJ2-2, with 10 positions matching TRBD2. The trim removed 8 bases at V and 4 bases at J, leaving 4 bases unmatched. From germline, CDR1 is MGHDK and CDR2 SYGVNS. The CDR3 consists of 14 residues. Full variable domain (missing parts from reference TRBV25-1 and TRBJ2-2): EADIYQTPRYLVIGTGKKITLECSQTMGHDKMYWYQQDPGMELHLIHYSYGVNSTEKGDLSSESTVSRIRTEHFPLTLESARPSHTSQYLCASSSGSFTGELFFGEGSRLTVL.

The chain recombines TRBV30 with TRBJ2-7; no firm D call. The CDR3 length is 11 residues. Trimming cost V 0 bases and J 5 bases, with 5 bases left between them. CDR1 is GTSNPN and CDR2 is SVGIG in the germline V gene (reference sequence). CDR3 sequence reads: CAWSVKDEQYF. The CDR3 DNA follows: TGTGCCTGGAGTGTAAAAGACGAGCAGTACTTC. Based on the CDR3 plus reference TRBV30 and TRBJ2-7, the full variable domain is SQTIHQWPATLVQPVGSPLSLECTVEGTSNPNLYWYRQAAGRGLQLLFYSVGIGQISSEVPQNLSASRPQDRQFILSSKKLLLSDSGFYLCAWSVKDEQYFGPGTRLTVT.

The V gene is TRBV4-1, the J gene TRBJ1-2; D is unresolved. Germline CDR1 reads MGHRA; CDR2 reads YSYEKL. This CDR3 has 14 residues. V lost 4 bases, J lost 4 bases, and 13 bases lay in between. CDR3 DNA sequence: TGCGCCAGCAGCCCAAGATCTCTGCTCTATGGCTACACCTTC. This gives the protein CASSPRSLLYGYTF.

The rearrangement uses TRBV6-1 and TRBJ2-7; the D is unclear. Germline CDR1 is MNHNS and CDR2 is SASEGT. This CDR3 is built from 14 residues. V was clipped by 2 bases and J by 7 bases, with 15 bases between them. The CDR3 region is CASSEQDLSEEQYF. The CDR3 region has the DNA TGTGCCAGCAGTGAACAGGACCTTAGTGAAGAGCAGTACTTC.

V and J are TRBV7-9 and TRBJ2-5, with D unresolved. Germline CDR1 reads SEHNR; CDR2 reads FQNEAQ (reference sequence). Trimming left V 5 bases short and J 4 bases short, with 14 bases between. This CDR3 has 14 residues. The CDR3 DNA reads as TGTGCCAGCAGCCCCGTAGGGATCGGAGAGACCCAGTACTTC. It is translated as CASSPVGIGETQYF.

This chain links TRBV18 with TRBJ2-3; unclear D gene. This CDR3 has 12 residues. The germline V and J ends were trimmed by 3 bases and 1 base, with 2 bases remaining between them. The germline gives CDR1 KGHSH, CDR2 LQKENI. The CDR3 spells CASSPRTDTQYF. CDR3 sequence (DNA): TGTGCCAGCTCACCGCGCACAGATACGCAGTATTTT.